These T cell receptor beta chains were read from a single sample in a study of T cells in Graves' hyperthyroidism and ophthalmopathy. TCRdb re-called the multiplex PCR reads through MiXCR, storing one row per CDR3 protein. The data hold more than 500,000 distinct CDR3 sequences, with around 43% observed a single time. Sequencing was performed on peripheral blood or thyroid tissue (not recorded which). These receptor sequences come from an adult woman with Graves' disease, either hyperthyroidism or ophthalmopathy (not recorded which). Both conserved end residues are trimmed from each CDR3. Each record gives: V gene, D gene, J gene, CDR3 protein. The D gene is left open where the match is weak.

>TRBV5-1|-|TRBJ1-6
ASSLAPAGNSPLH
>TRBV7-3|-|TRBJ2-1
ASSLTVADEQF
>TRBV7-9|-|TRBJ1-1
ASSLRAGENTEAF
>TRBV7-9|TRBD1|TRBJ1-3
ASRSGQYSGNTIY
>TRBV6-5|TRBD2|TRBJ2-7
ASSGLAGGFHEQY
>TRBV7-9|TRBD1|TRBJ1-1
ASSPGQGQASTEAF
>TRBV12-3/TRBV12-4|-|TRBJ1-5
ASSLAGGQPQH
>TRBV20-1|TRBD2|TRBJ2-7
SARERTSGSYEQY
>TRBV11-2|-|TRBJ1-3
ASSLLTGSFSGNTIY
>TRBV7-2|-|TRBJ1-1
ASSPGVRRWAAAF
>TRBV2|-|TRBJ1-5
ASSGNSNNQPQH
>TRBV2|TRBD1|TRBJ2-3
ASRDRGGDTQY
>TRBV29-1|TRBD2|TRBJ2-7
SGRTSGSYEQY
>TRBV20-1|-|TRBJ2-2
SAVWGGRNTGELF
>TRBV19|-|TRBJ2-7
ASSMAGTNYEQY
>TRBV7-8|-|TRBJ1-6
ASSLYADSNSPLH
>TRBV19|-|TRBJ1-5
ASRRDFQPQH
>TRBV10-2|-|TRBJ2-2
ASSEPSNTGELF
>TRBV10-3|-|TRBJ1-1
AISDRGQVTEAF
>TRBV29-1|-|TRBJ1-2
SVDTGGASFYGYT
>TRBV2|TRBD1|TRBJ2-7
ASMRDRADYEQY
>TRBV7-9|TRBD2|TRBJ2-7
ASSFSQKLAGLAYEQY
>TRBV7-2|-|TRBJ2-1
ASSLWRYNEQF
>TRBV10-3|-|TRBJ1-5
AVSDPLAGGREQPQH
>TRBV15|-|TRBJ1-4
ATSRDLGNDEKLF
>TRBV15|-|TRBJ1-4
ATSDRFIVKLF
>TRBV5-4|TRBD2|TRBJ2-7
ASSQETSGRNEQY
>TRBV11-3|TRBD2|TRBJ2-2
ASSLSGTSGTNTGELF
>TRBV6-5|-|TRBJ1-5
ASSLTNNQPQH
>TRBV7-6|-|TRBJ2-3
ASSFRALDDTQY
>TRBV20-1|TRBD1|TRBJ1-1
SAQGENEAF
>TRBV5-1|TRBD1|TRBJ2-2
ASSLGPGTGAGELF
>TRBV12-3/TRBV12-4|TRBD1|TRBJ1-2
ASSTQTGVANYGYT
>TRBV29-1|TRBD1|TRBJ1-2
SVAMTGISGYT
>TRBV12-3/TRBV12-4|-|TRBJ1-2
ASRTTVHGYT
>TRBV25-1|-|TRBJ1-4
ASSGGFGMGEKLF
>TRBV20-1|-|TRBJ2-7
SARDQYGTTYEQY
>TRBV20-1|TRBD2|TRBJ2-7
SAREWSGSPEY
>TRBV3-1|-|TRBJ2-5
ASSQGGIRETQY
>TRBV25-1|TRBD1|TRBJ1-5
ASSASRTGGGQGISNQPQH